This is a list of T cell receptor beta chains from one sample in a study of T cells in tumors after PD-1 blockade. Measured with immunoSEQ multiplex PCR; TCRdb has only the in-frame clones, and not every one. The sample has roughly 50,000 clones; over 70% are singletons. The sequences come from PBMCs, collected before anti-PD-1 treatment. These receptors were collected from a human donor with basal cell carcinoma. Both conserved end residues are part of each CDR3. A D gene is named only where the DNA matches it firmly. A clone size is listed for some rows: how often the clone was seen (once, few, many), or a class if it is expanded.

TRBD2	TRBV30	once	TRBJ2-7	CAWSASGGAYEQYF	TGTGCCTGGAGTGCTAGCGGGGGGGCCTACGAGCAGTACTTC
NA	TRBV7-9	NA	TRBJ2-7	CASSLGLPGEQYF	TGTGCCAGCAGCTTAGGACTTCCCGGCGAGCAGTACTTC
NA	TRBV7-7	NA	TRBJ2-5	CASSFNEGGRETQYF	TGTGCCAGCAGCTTTAATGAAGGAGGGAGAGAGACCCAGTACTTC
NA	TRBV28	few	TRBJ2-7	CASSFPSSDRSSYEQYF	TGTGCCAGCAGTTTCCCCTCCTCAGACAGGAGCTCCTACGAGCAGTACTTC
NA	TRBV27	once	TRBJ1-5	CASSLSPPTGYNQPQHF	TGTGCCAGCAGTTTAAGTCCCCCTACAGGGTATAATCAGCCCCAGCATTTT
NA	TRBV7-2	once	TRBJ2-7	CASSLTLTGRSYEQYF	TGTGCCAGCAGCTTAACCCTGACAGGGAGGTCCTACGAGCAGTACTTC
TRBD2	TRBV23-1	NA	TRBJ2-3	CASSHGLSRTLAGARTDTQYF	TGCGCCAGCAGTCATGGCCTGAGCAGAACATTAGCGGGGGCCCGCACAGATACGCAGTATTTT
TRBD1	TRBV19	NA	TRBJ2-7	CASSIGQGSSYEQYF	TGTGCCAGTAGTATTGGACAGGGAAGCTCCTACGAGCAGTACTTC
NA	TRBV2	NA	TRBJ2-7	CASRPTSNEQYF	TGTGCCAGCAGACCTACAAGCAACGAGCAGTACTTC
TRBD1	TRBV6-4	NA	TRBJ1-1	CASPPRGTEVGEAFF	TGTGCCAGCCCCCCGAGGGGGACAGAGGTGGGTGAAGCTTTCTTT
NA	TRBV4-1	NA	TRBJ2-5	CASSQEETQYF	TGCGCCAGCAGCCAAGAAGAGACCCAGTACTTC
NA	TRBV19	NA	TRBJ1-1	CASSMLQGVRDTEAFF	TGTGCCAGTAGTATGTTGCAGGGAGTCAGGGACACTGAAGCTTTCTTT
NA	TRBV5-6	NA	TRBJ2-7	CASSFSRAF	TGTGCCAGCAGCTTTTCTAGAGCCTTC
TRBD1	TRBV19	few	TRBJ1-5	CATAQGQSGTYSNQPQHF	TGTGCCACCGCACAGGGACAGTCGGGAACTTATAGCAATCAGCCCCAGCATTTT
NA	TRBV7-6	once	TRBJ2-7	CASSRAFQGYEQYF	TGTGCCAGCAGCCGGGCCTTTCAAGGCTACGAGCAGTACTTC
TRBD1	TRBV5-1	once	TRBJ1-1	CASSAGQGEAFF	TGCGCCAGCAGCGCCGGACAGGGTGAGGCTTTCTTT
TRBD1	TRBV11-3	NA	TRBJ2-5	CASSPGGLGETQYF	TGTGCCAGCAGCCCAGGGGGATTAGGGGAGACCCAGTACTTC